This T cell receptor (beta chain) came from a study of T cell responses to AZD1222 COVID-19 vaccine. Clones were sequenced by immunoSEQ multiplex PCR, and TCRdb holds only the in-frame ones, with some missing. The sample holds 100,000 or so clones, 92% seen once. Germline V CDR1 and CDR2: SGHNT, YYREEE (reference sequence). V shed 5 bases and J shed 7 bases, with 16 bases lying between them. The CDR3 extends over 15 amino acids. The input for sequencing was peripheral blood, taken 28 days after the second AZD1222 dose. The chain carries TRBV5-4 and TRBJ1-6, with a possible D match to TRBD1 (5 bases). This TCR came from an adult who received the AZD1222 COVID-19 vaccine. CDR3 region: CASSLVPGANSPLHF. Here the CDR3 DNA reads TGTGCCAGCAGTCTCGTACCTGGGGCGAATTCACCCCTCCACTTT.